These T cell receptor beta chains were read from a single sample in a study of beta chain features in type 1 diabetes. The table came from immunoSEQ multiplex PCR; TCRdb's copy has only in-frame clones and leaves some out. The profile shows 200,000 to 250,000 clones, roughly 15% of them singletons. Sequenced input: naive CD4+ T cells from blood. These receptors were taken from a middle-aged woman in good health. Both conserved end residues are part of each CDR3.

v_call	j_call	cdr3_aa
TRBV9	TRBJ1-2	CASSLGQQNYGYTF
TRBV5-6	TRBJ1-5	CASSLGGGGINQPQHF
TRBV19	TRBJ2-6	CASSTDRGLGSGANVLTF
TRBV9	TRBJ1-1	CASSVLTANTEAFF
TRBV28	TRBJ2-3	CASRSDRQTRTDTQYF
TRBV2	TRBJ2-7	CASLERLAGYEQYF
TRBV29-1	TRBJ1-5	CSVSPGQGPNQPQHF
TRBV1	TRBJ1-1	CTSSQVSEAFF
TRBV2	TRBJ2-4	CASSEGDGAGAKNIQYF
TRBV15	TRBJ2-5	CATSRDLLAGGLETQYF
TRBV9	TRBJ2-6	CASSLGLAGAGANVLTF
TRBV6-5	TRBJ2-2	CASRPLGEGTGELFF
TRBV7-8	TRBJ1-4	CASSLQSVTTNEKLFF
TRBV29-1	TRBJ2-7	CSVRQGAYEQYF
TRBV6-5	TRBJ1-5	CASSYSGGGNQPQHF
TRBV5-4	TRBJ1-6	CASSFAGVYNSPLHF
TRBV5-1	TRBJ2-3	CASSLADTQYF
TRBV6-4	TRBJ2-3	CASSVWTGSTDTQYF
TRBV5-1	TRBJ2-3	CASSSGLAGATDTQYF
TRBV2	TRBJ2-3	CASRGQGNTDTQYF
TRBV5-1	TRBJ2-3	CASSLEGGPVVDTQYF
TRBV5-4	TRBJ1-2	CASSFSVLYGYTF
TRBV18	TRBJ1-5	CASSPAGRDQPQHF
TRBV9	TRBJ1-5	CASSVTGSDQPQHF
TRBV6-6	TRBJ1-5	CASSYSAGRGNQPQHF
TRBV9	TRBJ2-3	CASSPTTGPDTQYF
TRBV4-1	TRBJ2-5	CASSQDWAGTGGLTQYF
TRBV6-5	TRBJ2-7	CASSSGQSPYEQYF
TRBV5-1	TRBJ1-5	CASSLGGASSNQPQHF
TRBV18	TRBJ1-1	CASSPRGEIGTEAFF
TRBV6-5	TRBJ2-3	CASSYSWTSINTQYF
TRBV5-4	TRBJ2-2	CASSLGFRANTGELFF